Sequencing of this T cell receptor (beta chain) was carried out in a study of control samples from healthy donors and cancer patients. The assay was immunoSEQ multiplex PCR, and TCRdb's table has in-frame clones only and misses some. The profile shows about 170,000 clones, around 93% of them singletons. Deletions cut 3 bases from V and 8 bases from J, with 13 bases between. Germline V CDR1 and CDR2: KGHSH, LQKENI. This CDR3 has 13 amino acids. This TCR came from a woman aged 55-70 years in good health. This chain links TRBV18 with TRBJ1-2, with D hard to call. Sequences were obtained from blood. CDR3 sequence reads: CASSPDTAWGYTF. The DNA for the CDR3 is TGTGCCAGCTCACCGGATACCGCCTGGGGCTACACCTTC. Full variable domain (rest looked up from reference TRBV18 and TRBJ1-2): NAGVMQNPRHLVRRRGQEARLRCSPMKGHSHVYWYRQLPEEGLKFMVYLQKENIIDESGMPKERFSAEFPKEGPSILRIQQVVRGDSAAYFCASSPDTAWGYTFGSGTRLTVV.